This T cell receptor (beta chain) was documented in a study of T cell responses to AZD1222 COVID-19 vaccine. This CDR3 is built from 17 residues. CDR1 and CDR2 (germline): SGHVS, FNYEAQ. The V end lost 4 bases, the J end lost 0 bases, and 18 bases lay between the germline ends. This clone occurred once. What it binds is not known. Sequenced by immunoSEQ multiplex PCR; TCRdb stores in-frame clones only, minus some. The table includes tens of thousands of clones, 80% detected once. Study observations and caveats: Donors were largely white British and mainly female; clonal diversity was possibly underestimated. Epitopes outside B.1.351 and B.1.1.7 mutated regions reportedly drew nearly half of spike TCRs. Spike-specific TCR breadth and depth went up after people got two AZD1222 doses. Repertoire sampling was restricted to post-peak T cell response timepoints.

Sample: peripheral blood, taken on day 0 of AZD1222 vaccination. The chain uses TRBV7-6 and TRBJ1-1, with TRBD1 as a possible D gene (6 bases). This TCR was recovered from an adult in good health. In nucleotides, the CDR3 is TGTGCCAGCAGCTCGGTGGGCACAGGGCAACTGAACACTGAAGCTTTCTTT. Translating it yields CASSSVGTGQLNTEAFF. Variable domain in full (rest from reference TRBV7-6 and TRBJ1-1): GAGVSQSPRYKVTKRGQDVALRCDPISGHVSLYWYRQALGQGPEFLTYFNYEAQQDKSGLPNDRFSAERPEGSISTLTIQRTEQRDSAMYRCASSSVGTGQLNTEAFFGQGTRLTVV.